The source of this T cell receptor (beta chain) is a study of early T cells in non-severe SARS-CoV-2 infection. Study context: The chains were unpaired, and the sequenced material was bulk RNA from unsorted whole blood.

Individual cDNA molecules carried attached unique molecular identifiers. One entry per CDR3 protein results from TCRdb running MiXCR on the 5' RACE reads. The sample yields roughly 40,000 distinct CDR3 sequences, 7% to 8% seen once. As regards this clonotype: Its antigen is unknown.

Overall study results and limits: The matching step, a VDJdb search, favored anti-spike CD8 responses and missed private and CD4 specificities.

The CDR3 spans 13 residues. Germline V CDR1 and CDR2: MGHDK, SYGVNS. The V gene lost 5 bases and the J gene lost 14 bases, with 16 bases spanning the gap. The sequence was collected from an adult who was a healthcare worker with PCR-confirmed SARS-CoV-2 infection or an uninfected control (not recorded which). The rearrangement joins TRBV25-1 to TRBJ1-6; maybe TRBD1 (5 bases). Input material: whole blood. The CDR3 reads CASSFAGKVSLHF. The DNA for the CDR3 is TGTGCCAGCAGTTTCGCAGGGAAGGTATCCCTCCACTTT.